This note documents a single T cell receptor beta chain sequence. Its cognate antigen is unknown. The germline CDR1 and CDR2 sequences are SGHTA and FQGNSA. The V and J ends lost 5 bases and 8 bases, in that order; junction bases with no gene match: 14. The CDR3 runs to 17 residues. The PCR was carried out with 60 Vbeta primers and 13 Jbeta primers. The assay was immunoSEQ multiplex PCR, and TCRdb's table has in-frame clones only and misses some. This sample has a few hundred thousand clones, with 77% found just once. This record belongs to a study of cytomegalovirus exposure and HLA in healthy donors. Study-level findings and limits: In a later analysis, HLA-C alleles had the fewest associated TCRs, DRB1 alleles the most. The study carried out a later analysis of TCR beta sequences. It associated some 17,000 of them with specific HLA alleles at a false discovery rate of 0.05. Rare sequences made up most TCRs, while some public TCRs were found in many donors. Earlier analysis found most TCR beta V segments productive about 87% or about 30% of the time.

The sequenced sample was PBMCs. This TCR came from a woman aged 55-70 years in good health and CMV-seropositive. The chain has TRBV7-2 and TRBJ2-2, with 10 bases that match TRBD2. This CDR3 is CASSLRAGGRPAGELFF. CDR3 in DNA: TGTGCCAGCAGCCTAAGAGCGGGGGGGCGGCCCGCTGGGGAGCTGTTTTTT.